What follows are 18 T cell receptor gamma chains derived from one specimen sequenced in a study of Vδ1+ human thymocytes. Study-level results: Thymic TRG and TRD repertoires appeared highly polyclonal.

Extracted RNA was reverse transcribed into cDNA. Multiplex PCR used pooled V-gene forward primers and a constant-region reverse primer to amplify CDR3s. TCRdb ran CATT on the multiplex PCR reads. The repertoire holds 35,000 or so gamma-chain clones, with 20% to 25% as singletons. These TCRs' antigens remain unknown. The sequenced material came from Vdelta1+ gamma-delta thymocytes from the thymus. Sample subset: FACS-sorted CD3+ TCRalphabeta- TCRVdelta1+ TCRVdelta2- thymocytes. These TCRs come from a girl under two years old who had congenital heart surgery.

The rearrangement uses TRGV3 and TRGJ1 or TRGJ2. The germline V gene has CDR1 VTNTFY and CDR2 YDVSTARD (reference sequence). The CDR3 has 14 amino acids. The V gene end was trimmed by 0 bases and the J gene end by 6 bases; junction bases not matched to a gene: 8. CDR3 coding DNA: TGTGCCACCTGGGACAGGCGTTGGTTTTATAAGAAACTCTTT. It yields the protein CATWDRRWFYKKLF.

This clone was counted between two and nine times. Sequence at one end of the junction differs from germline and may be a read error. The V call is TRGV8, the J call TRGJ1 or TRGJ2. The CDR3 runs to 13 residues. Germline values: CDR1 VENAVY, CDR2 YDSYNSRV. CDR3 sequence (DNA): TGTGCCATCTGGGATAGGCACCTGAATAAGAAACTCTTT. Protein: CAIWDRHLNKKLF.

Details on this clone: In the same sample, other DNA sequences code for this CDR3. J is TRGJ1 or TRGJ2 and V is TRGV4. V dropped 1 base and J dropped 6; count of bases not matched to a gene: 9. Per the germline V gene, CDR1 is EGSTGY and CDR2 is YDSYTSSV. The CDR3 contains 14 residues. DNA for the CDR3: TGTGCCACCTGGGATGGCCTAGGGGGTTATAAGAAACTCTTT. Encoded protein: CATWDGLGGYKKLF.

This clone has just a few counts. This clone may be a read error of a much larger clone one base away. The chain recombines TRGV5 with TRGJ1 or TRGJ2. V gave up 0 bases and J gave up 8 bases; unmatched junction bases: 4. The length of the CDR3 is 12 residues. CDR1 and CDR2 from the germline V gene are VINAFY and YDVSNSKD. The CDR3 DNA reads TGTGCCACCTGGGACAGGCTCAATAAGAAACTCTTT. This encodes CATWDRLNKKLF.

The chain links TRGV4 to TRGJ1 or TRGJ2. Germline loops: CDR1 EGSTGY, CDR2 YDSYTSSV. The V gene end was trimmed by 1 base and the J gene end by 0 bases; junction bases not matched to a gene: 6. This CDR3 has 15 residues. The CDR3 DNA reads as TGTGCCACCTGGGATGGCCCTCAGAATTATTATAAGAAACTCTTT. Translating gives CATWDGPQNYYKKLF.

By proportion, this clone is medium-sized. The sample holds other DNA sequences that translate to the same CDR3. The chain recombines TRGV9 with TRGJ1 or TRGJ2. With 0 bases clipped from V and 2 bases from J, the junction kept 1 base outside the gene matches. This CDR3 spans 13 amino acids. Germline V CDR1 and CDR2: GITISATS, ISYDGTV (reference sequence). The CDR3 loop is CALWEVHYYKKLF. Written as DNA, the CDR3 is TGTGCCTTGTGGGAGGTGCATTATTATAAGAAACTCTTT.

This clone was counted a few times. The chain employs TRGV4 and TRGJ1 or TRGJ2. The CDR3 runs to 14 residues. CDR1 is EGSTGY, CDR2 YDSYTSSV, per germline. Trimming removed 0 bases from V and 10 bases from J; junction bases left unmatched: 12. CDR3 in amino acids: CATWDGHNSEKKLF. The CDR3 bases are TGTGCCACCTGGGATGGGCACAATAGCGAAAAGAAACTCTTT.

The chain uses TRGV9 and TRGJ1 or TRGJ2. The CDR3 spans 14 residues. With 2 bases clipped from V and 7 bases from J, the junction kept 11 bases outside the gene matches. Looked up from germline, CDR1 is GITISATS and CDR2 is ISYDGTV (reference sequence). DNA of the CDR3: TGTGCCTTGTGGGAGGACGAATTATTATATAAGAAACTCTTT. Translated, it gives CALWEDELLYKKLF.

This clone has a handful of counts. This sequence joins TRGV2 and TRGJ1 or TRGJ2. The CDR3 length is 13 residues. The V and J ends lost 0 bases and 16 bases, in that order; junction bases with no gene match: 15. Germline loops: CDR1 EGSNGY, CDR2 YDSYNSKV. The CDR3 DNA reads as TGTGCCACCTGGGACGGGCAGGGGCCCCGGTGGCTCTTT. It yields the protein CATWDGQGPRWLF.

V is TRGV9 and J is TRGJP1. Looked up from germline, CDR1 is GITISATS and CDR2 is ISYDGTV (reference sequence). The ends lost 4 bases at V and 1 base at J; junction bases unmatched: 6. The CDR3 spans 15 residues. In DNA form, the CDR3 reads TGTGCCTTGTGGGAAGCTTCTACCACTGGTTGGTTCAAGATATTT. It translates to CALWEASTTGWFKIF.

The rearrangement joins TRGV3 to TRGJ1 or TRGJ2. The germline CDR1 and CDR2 sequences are VTNTFY and YDVSTARD (reference sequence). Trimming removed 5 bases from V and 0 bases from J; junction bases left unmatched: 10. The CDR3 length is 15 residues. DNA of the CDR3: TGTGCCACCTGGGTCTCCGTCAGGAATTATTATAAGAAACTCTTT. This translates into CATWVSVRNYYKKLF.

Relative to its sample, this clone is medium-sized. Other DNA sequences in the same sample also yield this CDR3. The V and J genes are TRGV2 and TRGJ1 or TRGJ2. The V and J ends lost 0 bases and 4 bases, in that order; junction bases with no gene match: 3. This CDR3 has 13 amino acids. Germline values: CDR1 EGSNGY, CDR2 YDSYNSKV. CDR3 DNA: TGTGCCACCTGGGACGGGCTGTATTATAAGAAACTCTTT. Translating gives CATWDGLYYKKLF.

This chain links TRGV3 with TRGJ1 or TRGJ2. Germline V CDR1 and CDR2: VTNTFY, YDVSTARD (reference sequence). The CDR3 runs 12 residues. J lost 12 bases, V lost 1 base, and 9 bases had no gene match. CDR3 nucleotide sequence: TGTGCCACCTGGGACAGCCACGGGGGGAAACTCTTT. Encoded protein: CATWDSHGGKLF.

This clone was observed a handful of times. V and J are TRGV9 and TRGJ1 or TRGJ2. Per the germline V gene, CDR1 is GITISATS and CDR2 is ISYDGTV (reference sequence). There are 11 residues in the CDR3. V gave up 9 bases and J gave up 5 bases; unmatched junction bases: 7. CDR3: CALPEDYKKLF. The CDR3 coding sequence is TGTGCCTTGCCCGAGGATTATAAGAAACTCTTT.

This clone showed up just a few times. The chain combines TRGV2 with TRGJ1 or TRGJ2. Unmatched junction bases numbered 9, after V lost 3 bases and J lost 1 base. This CDR3 has 15 residues. Germline CDR1 is EGSNGY and CDR2 is YDSYNSKV. CDR3 sequence reads: CATWDSSGNYYKKLF. The DNA for the CDR3 is TGTGCCACCTGGGACTCAAGTGGTAATTATTATAAGAAACTCTTT.

This clone was picked up a small number of times. V usage is TRGV3 and J usage is TRGJP. The J segment lost 1 base and the V segment lost 0 bases, leaving 0 bases of the junction unmatched. CDR3 length equals 17 residues. CDR1 is VTNTFY, CDR2 YDVSTARD, per germline (reference sequence). This CDR3 reads CATWDRGQELGKKIKVF. CDR3 sequence (DNA): TGTGCCACCTGGGACAGGGGGCAAGAGTTGGGCAAAAAAATCAAGGTATTT.

The chain joins TRGV4 to TRGJ1 or TRGJ2. This CDR3 region has 15 residues. Germline V gene lookup returns CDR1 EGSTGY and CDR2 YDSYTSSV. The trim removed 0 bases at V and 0 bases at J, leaving 5 bases unmatched. The CDR3 loop reads CATWDGYRNYYKKLF. CDR3 nucleotide sequence: TGTGCCACCTGGGATGGGTACAGGAATTATTATAAGAAACTCTTT.

To note about this clone: A read error may produce the germline difference seen at one junction end. The V call is TRGV2, the J call TRGJP2. The CDR3 sequence is 16 residues long. Germline-derived CDR1 and CDR2 are EGSNGY and YDSYNSKV. CDR3 in amino acids: CATWDGRDISDWIKTF. The CDR3 DNA is TGCGCCACCTGGGACGGGCGGGACATTAGTGATTGGATCAAGACGTTT.